The TCR beta chain under discussion was sequenced for a study of T cells in Graves' hyperthyroidism and ophthalmopathy. Study observations and caveats: Blood shared most expanded thyroid clonotypes above 0.001.

For Graves' hyperthyroidism to be stable, ophthalmopathy could not progress within 18 months. Each patient was aged 18 to 65 and had newly diagnosed hyperthyroidism of under 2 months' duration. Researchers took RNA transcripts and amplified the TCR beta CDR3 regions from them. Researchers ran a first-round RT-PCR on the TCR CDR3 using the HTBI primer set. One entry per CDR3 protein, called by TCRdb with MiXCR from the multiplex PCR reads. The sample has around 580,000 distinct CDR3 sequences, around 45% seen once. V lost 7 bases, J lost 12 bases, and 16 bases stayed unmatched. The germline V gene encodes CDR1 SQVTM and CDR2 ANQGSEA. The CDR3 loop spans 13 amino acids. With respect to this clonotype: Its antigen is undetermined.

What was sequenced was peripheral blood or thyroid tissue (not recorded which). The J gene is TRBJ1-1, the V gene TRBV29-1; 8 bases are shared with TRBD1. The receptor's source is a woman aged 18-35 years with Graves' hyperthyroidism. The CDR3 spells CSASGDGTGLTFF. CDR3 coding DNA: TGCAGCGCTTCGGGGGACGGGACAGGCTTGACTTTCTTT.